The present TCR beta chain was sequenced within a study of cytomegalovirus exposure and HLA in healthy donors. Findings of the study overall: Reported performance of the classifier showed diagnosis of cytomegalovirus status with high specificity and sensitivity. While the bulk of TCR sequences proved rare, some public TCRs turned up in many donors.

The study ran its PCR with 60 Vbeta and 13 Jbeta primers. Repertoires were generated with immunoSEQ multiplex PCR, while TCRdb's copy carries only in-frame clones and drops some. The sample lists 80,000 to 100,000 clones, around 66% occurring once. V was pared by 3 bases and J by 4 bases, with 9 bases of the junction left unmatched. The CDR3 contains 15 residues. Germline CDR1 and CDR2: SGDLS and YYNGEE. As to this clone: Its antigen remains unknown.

Sequencing used PBMCs. The receptor was derived from a woman aged 40 to 50 in good health and CMV-seropositive. The chain employs TRBV9 and TRBJ1-2, with TRBD1 matching over 7 bases. DNA of the CDR3: TGTGCCAGCAGCGCGGAGGGGGCTGGTGGCTATGGCTACACCTTC. It codes for CASSAEGAGGYGYTF.